A single sample gave rise to the 8 T cell receptor beta chains below, sequenced in a study of Ad26.COV2.S vaccination and SARS-CoV-2 variants. Method: immunoSEQ multiplex PCR; TCRdb's copy keeps in-frame clones and lacks some. The table shows 180,000 or so clones, with roughly 85% occurring only once. Sequenced material: peripheral blood, taken after recovery from COVID-19. Source of these receptors: a human donor who had recovered from COVID-19.

This rearrangement joins TRBV5-4 to TRBJ1-1; D unclear. Between the trimmed V and J ends, which lost 0 bases and 4 bases, there was a span of 13 bases. The CDR3 runs 15 residues. CDR1 is SGHNT and CDR2 is YYREEE in the germline V gene (reference sequence). The CDR3 DNA reads as TGTGCCAGCAGCTTGGAAGTGACAAGTATCACTGAAGCTTTCTTT. It is translated as CASSLEVTSITEAFF. Using reference TRBV5-4 and TRBJ1-1 for the parts outside the CDR3, the full variable domain is ETGVTQSPTHLIKTRGQQVTLRCSSQSGHNTVSWYQQALGQGPQFIFQYYREEENGRGNFPPRFSGLQFPNYSSELNVNALELDDSALYLCASSLEVTSITEAFFGQGTRLTVV.

This clone came up once. The J gene is TRBJ1-5, the V gene TRBV28; D is undetermined. Germline loops: CDR1 MDHEN, CDR2 SYDVKM. Deletions cut 3 bases from V and 5 bases from J, with 8 bases between. The CDR3 consists of 13 residues. The CDR3 nucleotides read TGTGCCAGCAGTTTTTATGGGGATCAGCCCCAGCATTTT. It codes for CASSFYGDQPQHF.

This clone came up once. The CDR3 DNA sequence: TGTGCCAGTAAGGAGAACACTGAAGCTTTCTTT. It encodes CASKENTEAFF. The chain combines TRBV28 with TRBJ1-1; D is undetermined. This CDR3 has 11 residues. Trimming removed 9 bases from V and 1 base from J, with 6 bases in between. Germline V CDR1 and CDR2: MDHEN, SYDVKM. Together with reference TRBV28 and TRBJ1-1, the CDR3 gives the full variable domain: DVKVTQSSRYLVKRTGEKVFLECVQDMDHENMFWYRQDPGLGLRLIYFSYDVKMKEKGDIPEGYSVSREKKERFSLILESASTNQTSMYLCASKENTEAFFGQGTRLTVV.

The gene calls are TRBV4-2 and TRBJ2-1, with 8 bases aligning to TRBD2. J gave up 9 bases and V 4 bases, and 17 bases lay outside the gene matches. Germline V gene data show CDR1 as LGHNA and CDR2 as YNFKEQ. CDR3 length: 17 amino acids. The chain's CDR3 is CASSPRGGRGPESEQFF. In DNA form, the CDR3 reads TGTGCCAGCAGCCCCCGCGGGGGGAGGGGTCCCGAGAGTGAGCAGTTCTTC.

The CDR3 sequence is CASSFLAGPANTGELFF. The CDR3 nucleotides read TGTGCCAGCAGCTTCCTAGCGGGGCCAGCGAACACCGGGGAGCTGTTTTTT. The rearrangement links TRBV7-8 to TRBJ2-2; 9 bases match TRBD2. The CDR3 length is 17 residues. Germline CDR1 is SGHVS and CDR2 is FQNEAQ. The V gene end was trimmed by 3 bases and the J gene end by 0 bases; junction bases not matched to a gene: 5.

The CDR3 coding sequence is TGTGCCAGCAGCAAAGTCTGGACGGGTAACGGGGAGCTGTTTTTT. It codes for CASSKVWTGNGELFF. This rearrangement joins TRBV21-1 to TRBJ2-2. TRBV21-1 is shown as a pseudogene. The CDR3 is made up of 15 amino acids.

This rearrangement joins TRBV7-8 to TRBJ1-2; D unresolved. The CDR3 contains 13 residues. CDR1 and CDR2 from the germline V gene are SGHVS and FQNEAQ. V dropped 6 bases and J dropped 1 base, with 9 bases sitting between them. The CDR3 DNA is TGTGCCAGCAGTGACGATGTTAACTATGGCTACACCTTC. Translated: CASSDDVNYGYTF.

The J gene is TRBJ2-3, the V gene TRBV28; TRBD2 might be the D (5 bases). The length of the CDR3 is 12 residues. V dropped 3 bases and J dropped 5 bases, with 6 bases sitting between them. The germline CDR1 and CDR2 sequences are MDHEN and SYDVKM. This CDR3 reads CASSFAGDTQYF. The DNA of the CDR3 is TGTGCCAGCAGTTTTGCGGGAGATACGCAGTATTTT.